This T cell receptor beta chain emerged from a study of shared clonotypes between healthy human individuals. About the research overall: CD4 naive and memory got three plates each, CD8 naive two, CD8 memory one.

Notes on this clone: The antigen remains unidentified.

Cells designated naive CD8 were CD45RO-negative and were positively selected for CCR7, with terminally differentiated effector memory CD45RA+ cells excluded. Study-wide results and caveats: Larger richness was generally estimated for naive than memory subsets.

The table came from immunoSEQ multiplex PCR; TCRdb's copy has only in-frame clones and leaves some out. The table lists about 2.1 million clones, 93% of them singletons, with about 1.6% in the top ten. The germline V gene has CDR1 SGHTS and CDR2 YDEGEE. The CDR3 consists of 15 residues. Trimming shortened V by 3 bases and J by 2 bases, and 13 bases separated the two germline ends. Sequencing was carried out using naive CD8+ T cells from PBMCs. V gene TRBV5-8 combines with J gene TRBJ2-3; perhaps D is TRBD1 or TRBD2 (5 bases each). This receptor was obtained from a man aged 18 to 29 in good health. Some clones in this sample may be carry-over from other donors' samples. The CDR3 sequence: CASSSEGRYTDTQYF. The CDR3 DNA is TGTGCCAGCAGCTCCGAGGGGCGGTACACAGATACGCAGTATTTT.